The 26 T cell receptor beta chains below all came from one sample that was sequenced in a study of blood T cell repertoires in COVID-19. Assay used: immunoSEQ multiplex PCR; TCRdb lists only in-frame clones, some missing. In the table there are around 480,000 clones, about 90% of which are singletons. Sequences were obtained from PBMCs or T cells enriched from blood (not recorded which). Receptor source: a woman under 30 who had recovered from COVID-19.

V is TRBV6-5 and J is TRBJ2-1; D perhaps matches TRBD2 (5 bases). CDR3 size: 13 residues. Deletions cut 0 bases from V and 7 bases from J, with 7 bases between. Germline V lookup: CDR1 MNHEY, CDR2 SVGAGI. Here the CDR3 DNA reads TGTGCCAGCAGTTACTCGGGAGAGAATGAGCAGTTCTTC. This gives the protein CASSYSGENEQFF.

This clone has just a few counts. The gene calls are TRBV24-1 and TRBJ1-5; 10 bases are shared with TRBD1. The CDR3 is made up of 15 amino acids. Germline V gene data show CDR1 as KGHDR and CDR2 as SFDVKD. Trimming cost V 5 bases and J 6 bases; bases outside gene matches: 6. The CDR3 here is CATSAQTGGLQPQHF. CDR3 bases: TGTGCCACCAGTGCCCAGACAGGGGGCCTTCAGCCCCAGCATTTT.

V usage is TRBV4-2 and J usage is TRBJ2-2; 7 positions match TRBD1. This CDR3 is built from 16 residues. J was trimmed by 1 base and V by 3 bases; bases with no gene match: 5. Germline lookup yields CDR1 LGHNA and CDR2 YNFKEQ. The CDR3 region is CASSQRGLGNTGELFF. CDR3 bases: TGTGCCAGCAGCCAGAGGGGGCTTGGGAACACCGGGGAGCTGTTTTTT.

The genes are TRBV7-8 and TRBJ1-2; no firm D call. Germline loops: CDR1 SGHVS, CDR2 FQNEAQ. The CDR3 is made up of 14 amino acids. V was pared by 5 bases and J by 7 bases, with 17 bases between. The CDR3 DNA sequence: TGTGCCAGCAGCCTCATATCGGGGTATAGTGGCTACACCTTC. Translating gives CASSLISGYSGYTF.

The rearrangement links TRBV7-2 to TRBJ2-7; D is undetermined. Between the trimmed V and J ends, which lost 1 base and 0 bases, there was a span of 13 bases. Germline V gives CDR1 SGHTA, CDR2 FQGNSA. The CDR3 is made up of 16 amino acids. CDR3 sequence (DNA): TGTGCCAGCAGCTTAGGATTCCAGGTCCGCTCCTACGAGCAGTACTTC. Encoded protein: CASSLGFQVRSYEQYF. Together with reference TRBV7-2 and TRBJ2-7, the CDR3 gives the full variable domain: GAGVSQSPSNKVTEKGKDVELRCDPISGHTALYWYRQSLGQGLEFLIYFQGNSAPDKSGLPSDRFSAERTGGSVSTLTIQRTQQEDSAVYLCASSLGFQVRSYEQYFGPGTRLTVT.

The chain joins TRBV4-1 to TRBJ2-2; the D is unclear. Germline CDR1 MGHRA, CDR2 YSYEKL. Trimming shortened V by 0 bases and J by 5 bases, and 13 bases separated the two germline ends. The length of the CDR3 is 16 residues. The DNA of the CDR3 is TGCGCCAGCAGCCAAGATCCGACAACTGATACCGGGGAGCTGTTTTTT. This sequence encodes CASSQDPTTDTGELFF.

This clone showed up just once. The chain combines TRBV10-3 with TRBJ1-4; 10 bases fit TRBD1. J gave up 8 bases and V 6 bases, and 9 bases lay outside the gene matches. The germline V gene encodes CDR1 ENHRY and CDR2 SYGVKD. The CDR3 runs 15 residues. The CDR3 loop reads CAIRGGGTGVEKLFF. The CDR3 region has the DNA TGTGCCATCAGGGGTGGAGGGACAGGGGTGGAAAAACTGTTTTTT.

This clone was seen once. The chain has TRBV6-2 or TRBV6-3 and TRBJ2-7, with D unresolved. V was pared by 0 bases and J by 3 bases, with 6 bases between. The CDR3 loop spans 13 amino acids. Per germline, CDR1 MNHEY and CDR2 SVGEGT. As DNA, the CDR3 is TGTGCCAGCAGTTACTCTGTCCGCTACGAGCAGTACTTC. This sequence encodes CASSYSVRYEQYF.

This clone was observed once. The DNA of the CDR3 is TGTGCCAGCAGTTACTCCGCAGGAGGGGAAAAACTGTTTTTT. Translation gives CASSYSAGGEKLFF. J is TRBJ1-4 and V is TRBV6-5; D call uncertain. CDR3 size: 14 residues. V was shortened by 0 bases and J by 8 bases, with 10 bases between the two germline ends. Germline-derived CDR1 and CDR2 are MNHEY and SVGAGI.

This clone was observed a few times. This rearrangement joins TRBV28 to TRBJ1-3; the D is unclear. CDR1 MDHEN and CDR2 SYDVKM come from the germline V gene. V was clipped by 6 bases and J by 0 bases, with 12 bases between them. This CDR3 has 15 residues. CDR3 amino acids: CASSSPRVSGNTIYF. The CDR3 DNA reads TGTGCCAGCAGCTCCCCGAGGGTCTCTGGAAACACCATATATTTT.

This chain connects TRBV18 to TRBJ1-4, with 7 positions matching TRBD1. Germline-derived CDR1 and CDR2 are KGHSH and LQKENI. With 3 bases clipped from V and 8 bases from J, the junction kept 6 bases outside the gene matches. The CDR3 sequence is 14 residues long. Here the CDR3 reads CASSPWTGREKLFF. The CDR3 DNA reads TGTGCCAGCTCACCTTGGACAGGAAGGGAAAAACTGTTTTTT.

CDR3 in amino acids: CASRTLGGSRTGELFF. Written as DNA, the CDR3 is TGTGCCAGCAGGACCCTCGGGGGATCCAGGACCGGGGAGCTGTTTTTT. This chain uses TRBV11-2 with TRBJ2-2; weak D call: TRBD2 (6 bases). The V and J ends lost 6 bases and 5 bases respectively, with 19 bases between them. The CDR3 is 16 amino acids. The germline CDR1 and CDR2 sequences are SGHAT and FQNNGV.

This clone came up a few times. The chain recombines TRBV27 with TRBJ2-5; tentative D call: TRBD2 (5 bases). Germline CDR1 MNHEY, CDR2 SMNVEV (reference sequence). This CDR3 comprises 16 residues. V shed 4 bases and J shed 4 bases, with 19 bases lying between them. CDR3 in amino acids: CASSSPARAEGETQYF. CDR3 DNA: TGTGCCAGCAGTTCCCCGGCGCGGGCCGAGGGAGAGACCCAGTACTTC.

CDR3 DNA: TGTGCCAGTAGTATAGGGGGACAGCACTACGAGCAGTACTTC. It is translated as CASSIGGQHYEQYF. V is TRBV19 and J is TRBJ2-7, with 7 bases identical to TRBD1. The J segment lost 3 bases and the V segment lost 1 base, leaving 3 bases of the junction unmatched. This CDR3 contains 14 residues. The germline CDR1 and CDR2 sequences are LNHDA and SQIVND (reference sequence).

The rearrangement joins TRBV11-3 to TRBJ1-1; possible D gene TRBD1, 5 bases. The CDR3 runs to 14 residues. The germline V gene has CDR1 SGHNT and CDR2 YENEEA. V gave up 1 base and J gave up 1 base, with 7 bases separating them. CDR3 amino acids: CASSLGQSNTEAFF. In DNA form, the CDR3 reads TGTGCCAGCAGCTTAGGACAGTCGAACACTGAAGCTTTCTTT.

The chain uses TRBV6-1 and TRBJ1-5, with 7 bases that match TRBD1. V shed 2 bases, J shed 16 bases, and the junction held 20 bases outside the gene matches. CDR1 is MNHNS, CDR2 SASEGT, per germline. The CDR3 contains 16 residues. CDR3 region: CASSESETGAPSYKHF. In DNA form, the CDR3 reads TGTGCCAGCAGTGAATCGGAAACAGGGGCGCCGTCCTATAAACATTTT.

The rearrangement links TRBV24-1 to TRBJ1-2; no clear D. V shed 2 bases and J shed 6 bases, with 9 bases lying between them. CDR1 KGHDR and CDR2 SFDVKD come from the germline V gene. The CDR3 spans 13 residues. In DNA, the CDR3 is TGTGCCACCAGTGATTCAGGTTTTGATGGCTACACCTTC. Protein product: CATSDSGFDGYTF.

The gene calls are TRBV9 and TRBJ2-2; TRBD2 aligns across 10 bases. The ends lost 3 bases at V and 3 bases at J; junction bases unmatched: 5. Germline V lookup: CDR1 SGDLS, CDR2 YYNGEE. This CDR3 comprises 16 residues. The CDR3 spells CASSGPGLAYTGELFF. In nucleotides, the CDR3 is TGTGCCAGCAGCGGGCCGGGACTAGCGTACACCGGGGAGCTGTTTTTT.

The V and J genes are TRBV9 and TRBJ1-2, with 9 bases identical to TRBD1. V lost 4 bases and J lost 5; bases outside the gene matches: 12. Germline V gene lookup returns CDR1 SGDLS and CDR2 YYNGEE. The CDR3 extends over 16 amino acids. CDR3 nucleotide sequence: TGTGCCAGCAGCCCTCAATCCGGGACAGGGCTATATGGCTACACCTTC. Translation gives CASSPQSGTGLYGYTF. Together with reference TRBV9 and TRBJ1-2, the CDR3 gives the full variable domain: DSGVTQTPKHLITATGQRVTLRCSPRSGDLSVYWYQQSLDQGLQFLIQYYNGEERAKGNILERFSAQQFPDLHSELNLSSLELGDSALYFCASSPQSGTGLYGYTFGSGTRLTVV.

The chain joins TRBV7-9 to TRBJ2-3; D is perhaps TRBD2 (5 bases). The V and J ends lost 8 bases and 0 bases respectively, with 12 bases between them. The CDR3 runs 14 residues. Looked up from germline, CDR1 is SEHNR and CDR2 is FQNEAQ (reference sequence). The CDR3 reads CASSGSTSTDTQYF. In DNA form, the CDR3 reads TGTGCCAGCTCGGGGTCCACGAGCACAGATACGCAGTATTTT.

V gene TRBV18 combines with J gene TRBJ1-2, with 7 bases fitting TRBD1. The J segment lost 0 bases and the V segment lost 6 bases, leaving 7 bases of the junction unmatched. The germline CDR1 and CDR2 sequences are KGHSH and LQKENI. This CDR3 contains 15 residues. The CDR3 sequence: CASSPTGHSNYGYTF. As DNA, the CDR3 is TGTGCCAGCTCGCCGACAGGGCATTCTAACTATGGCTACACCTTC.

This sequence joins TRBV7-8 and TRBJ1-6; unclear D gene. The length of the CDR3 is 14 residues. V was shortened by 1 base and J by 8 bases, with 9 bases between the two germline ends. Germline CDR1 reads SGHVS; CDR2 reads FQNEAQ. DNA for the CDR3: TGTGCCAGCAGCTTAGAGCGCGGGTATTCACCCCTCCACTTT. Translating gives CASSLERGYSPLHF.

This clone came up once. V usage is TRBV30 and J usage is TRBJ2-1; 11 bases line up with TRBD2. The CDR3 contains 13 residues. Trimming cost V 5 bases and J 5 bases; bases outside gene matches: 2. Germline V lookup: CDR1 GTSNPN, CDR2 SVGIG (reference sequence). The CDR3 loop reads CAWGTSGNNEQFF. The CDR3, as DNA: TGTGCCTGGGGGACTAGCGGCAACAATGAGCAGTTCTTC.

Worth noting for this clone: At the DNA level, this CDR3 is encoded by other sequences in the same sample as well. This rearrangement joins TRBV5-1 to TRBJ2-5, with D possibly being TRBD1 (5 bases). V gave up 4 bases and J gave up 1 base, with 8 bases separating them. CDR3 length: 13 residues. Per the germline V gene, CDR1 is SGHRS and CDR2 is YFSETQ. The CDR3: CASSLDSQETQYF. The CDR3 region has the DNA TGCGCCAGCAGCCTCGACAGCCAAGAGACCCAGTACTTC. The full variable domain, rest sourced from reference TRBV5-1 and TRBJ2-5, is KAGVTQTPRYLIKTRGQQVTLSCSPISGHRSVSWYQQTPGQGLQFLFEYFSETQRNKGNFPGRFSGRQFSNSRSEMNVSTLELGDSALYLCASSLDSQETQYFGPGTRLLVL.

The chain combines TRBV30 with TRBJ1-1; TRBD1 aligns across 8 bases. V was clipped by 0 bases and J by 4 bases; unmatched bases: 4. The CDR3 length is 14 residues. Germline lookup yields CDR1 GTSNPN and CDR2 SVGIG (reference sequence). In nucleotides, the CDR3 is TGTGCCTGGAGTGTCACAGGGGGATTCACTGAAGCTTTCTTT. It translates to CAWSVTGGFTEAFF.

The V call is TRBV7-2, the J call TRBJ2-1; TRBD2 might be the D (5 bases). V shed 1 base and J shed 5 bases, with 9 bases lying between them. The CDR3 is 14 amino acids. Germline assignment: CDR1 SGHTA and CDR2 FQGNSA. The CDR3 DNA reads TGTGCCAGCAGCTTAGAGCGGATTCACAATGAGCAGTTCTTC. It encodes CASSLERIHNEQFF.